These T cell receptor beta chains were read from a single sample in a study of shared clonotypes between healthy human individuals. Libraries were prepared by immunoSEQ multiplex PCR; TCRdb keeps only in-frame clonotypes and omits some of them. The sample has 2 million to 3 million clones, 80% to 95% seen once. The sequencing input was naive CD4+ T cells from PBMCs. These receptor sequences come from a man aged 18 to 35 in good health. Some clones in this sample may be carry-over from other donors' samples. Each CDR3 is given with its conserved first and last residue. Each record gives: D gene, clone size, J gene, V gene, CDR3 DNA, CDR3 protein. A D gene is named only where the DNA matches it firmly. Clone size is stated in some rows and not others, as once, few, many or a class when expanded.

>NA|NA|TRBJ2-1|TRBV28
TGTGCCAGCGGTAACAATGAGCAGTTCTTC
CASGNNEQFF
>TRBD1|NA|TRBJ2-7|TRBV5-4
TGTGCCAGCAGCCTCTACGGGGACAGGGGATACGAGCAGTACTTC
CASSLYGDRGYEQYF
>TRBD1|NA|TRBJ2-2|TRBV29-1
TGCAGCGTTGTGTTGGGGACAGGGAACACCGGGGAGCTGTTTTTT
CSVVLGTGNTGELFF
>TRBD1|NA|TRBJ2-3|TRBV18
TGTGCCAGCTCACCACCGGACAGGGGAGGCACAGATACGCAGTATTTT
CASSPPDRGGTDTQYF
>NA|NA|TRBJ1-1|TRBV28
TGTGCCAGCAGTTCGGGGGGCGAGAACACTGAAGCTTTCTTT
CASSSGGENTEAFF
>TRBD1|NA|TRBJ2-7|TRBV28
TGTGCCAGCAGAAATTTACAGGGGCGAGAGCAGTACTTC
CASRNLQGREQYF
>TRBD1|NA|TRBJ1-2|TRBV28
TGTGCCAGCAGTTACAGGGGGTTCTCCCCCGGGAACTATGGCTACACCTTC
CASSYRGFSPGNYGYTF
>NA|NA|TRBJ2-7|TRBV7-2
TGTGCCAGCAGCTCCTACTCCTACGAGCAGTACTTC
CASSSYSYEQYF
>NA|NA|TRBJ1-3|TRBV6-5
TGTGCCAGCAGTTATAAGAACACCATATATTTT
CASSYKNTIYF
>TRBD2|NA|TRBJ2-4|TRBV5-6
TGTGCCAGCAGAGAGGCGGGAGTCACCAAAAACATTCAGTACTTC
CASREAGVTKNIQYF
>NA|NA|TRBJ2-7|TRBV5-6
TGTGCCAGCAGCCTTAGACGCGAGCAGTACTTC
CASSLRREQYF
>NA|NA|TRBJ2-7|TRBV9
TGTGCCAGCAGCGTACTAGCGCACTCCTACGAGCAGTACTTC
CASSVLAHSYEQYF
>NA|NA|TRBJ2-7|TRBV5-6
TGTGCCAGCAGCTTGGGTCCGGGGGCCTACGAGCAGTACTTC
CASSLGPGAYEQYF
>NA|few|TRBJ2-7|TRBV7-2
TGTGCCAGCAGCTTAGCCACAGGGACCCCCTACGAGCAGTACTTC
CASSLATGTPYEQYF
>NA|NA|TRBJ1-5|TRBV19
TGTGCCAGTACCCCCCTGGGGAGGGGTGTCAATCAGCCCCAGCATTTT
CASTPLGRGVNQPQHF
>NA|few|TRBJ2-1|TRBV30
TGTGCCTGGAGTGGCTCAGCGGACGAGCAGTTCTTC
CAWSGSADEQFF
>NA|NA|TRBJ1-2|TRBV19
TGTGCCAGTAGTATGCCGGGAACCTATGGCTACACCTTC
CASSMPGTYGYTF
>NA|NA|TRBJ1-1|TRBV27
TGTGCCAGCAGTTTGACGAGGGGGGGTGAAGCTTTCTTT
CASSLTRGGEAFF
>TRBD2|NA|TRBJ2-1|TRBV28
TGTGCCAGCAGTACGCCTGGACTAGCGGAATACAATGAGCAGTTCTTC
CASSTPGLAEYNEQFF
>TRBD1|NA|TRBJ2-3|TRBV29-1
TGCAGCGTAACACAGGGGGACGCAGATACGCAGTATTTT
CSVTQGDADTQYF
>NA|few|TRBJ1-1|TRBV4-2
TGTGCCAGCAGCCAACAGGTAAGGGACACTGAAGCTTTCTTT
CASSQQVRDTEAFF
>TRBD1|NA|TRBJ2-3|TRBV4-3
TGCGCCAGCAGCCAGTCCCCCGGGACAGGGGGCGCAGATACGCAGTATTTT
CASSQSPGTGGADTQYF
>TRBD1|NA|TRBJ2-2|TRBV11-3
TGTGCCAGCAGCCCAGGGACAGGAAACACCGGGGAGCTGTTTTTT
CASSPGTGNTGELFF
>NA|once|TRBJ1-5|TRBV7-6
TGTGCCAGCAGCTTAGGGAACAGCCAAGGACAGCCCCAGCATTTT
CASSLGNSQGQPQHF
>TRBD2|NA|TRBJ2-7|TRBV6-1
TGTGCCAGCAGTGAAGTTGGGACGGGACTAGCGGGTGGCGAGCAGTACTTC
CASSEVGTGLAGGEQYF
>TRBD2|NA|TRBJ2-1|TRBV10-3
TGTGCCATCAGCGCGGGAGGGATGAACAATGAGCAGTTCTTC
CAISAGGMNNEQFF
>TRBD1|NA|TRBJ1-2|TRBV28
TGTGCCTGGCAGAGGGCAGGGGGAGGGAAGAGCTATGGCTACACCTTC
CAWQRAGGGKSYGYTF
>TRBD2|NA|TRBJ2-5|TRBV4-3
TGCGCCAGCAGCCAAGATTGGGGACTAGCGGGAGGAAGGCAGTACTTC
CASSQDWGLAGGRQYF
>NA|NA|TRBJ1-5|TRBV4-1
TGCGCCAGCAGCCCGGACACTGGCAATCAGCCCCAGCATTTT
CASSPDTGNQPQHF
>NA|NA|TRBJ2-1|TRBV11-3
TGTGCCAGCAGCTTAGCCCATAACGGTGAGCAGTTCTTC
CASSLAHNGEQFF
>NA|NA|TRBJ2-2|TRBV28
TGTGCCAGCAGTTTAATCCGAACGGGCACCGGGGAGCTGTTTTTT
CASSLIRTGTGELFF
>TRBD1|NA|TRBJ2-1|TRBV5-8
TGTGCCAGCAGCACCGTGGGACAGTACAATGAGCAGTTCTTC
CASSTVGQYNEQFF
>TRBD1|NA|TRBJ2-7|TRBV2
TGTGCCAGCAATAGACAGGGCGGCGAGCAGTACTTC
CASNRQGGEQYF
>TRBD1|NA|TRBJ2-7|TRBV9
TGTGCCAGCAGCCCCGCCGGGACAGATTACGAGCAGTACTTC
CASSPAGTDYEQYF
>TRBD1|NA|TRBJ2-1|TRBV2
TGTGCCAGCAGCTCGCGGCTTGGGACAGGGAGGGGCGAGCAGTTCTTC
CASSSRLGTGRGEQFF
>NA|NA|TRBJ1-1|TRBV6-1
TGTGCCAGCAGTGGAAGTGGGAAACGGGGGAACACTGAAGCTTTCTTT
CASSGSGKRGNTEAFF
>TRBD2|once|TRBJ2-1|TRBV28
TGTGCCAGCAGTTTCCGGACTAGCCCCTCCGCCTACAATGAGCAGTTCTTC
CASSFRTSPSAYNEQFF
>NA|NA|TRBJ2-3|TRBV6-5
TGTGCCAGCAGTTACTCAGGGCTATTCACAGATACGCAGTATTTT
CASSYSGLFTDTQYF
>NA|NA|TRBJ2-7|TRBV5-8
TGTGCCAGCAGCCGCAATCCGGCACGCTCCTACGAGCAGTACTTC
CASSRNPARSYEQYF
>NA|NA|TRBJ1-1|TRBV5-1
TGCGCCAGCAGCTTGGGGGGGGGAAACACTGAAGCTTTCTTT
CASSLGGGNTEAFF
>NA|NA|TRBJ2-7|TRBV27
TGTGCCAGCAGCTTCACAGGGTTGAGCTCCTACGAGCAGTACTTC
CASSFTGLSSYEQYF
>TRBD2|NA|TRBJ2-1|TRBV7-3
TGTGCCAGCAGCTTACAGGGTAGCGGGAGCTCTAATGAGCAGTTCTTC
CASSLQGSGSSNEQFF
>TRBD2|NA|TRBJ2-1|TRBV5-1
TGCGCCAGCAGCTTGCCTCTTAGCGGGAGCTCCTACAATGAGCAGTTCTTC
CASSLPLSGSSYNEQFF
>NA|NA|TRBJ1-5|TRBV10-3
TGTGCCATCAGTGAACAGGGTATCAATCAGCCCCAGCATTTT
CAISEQGINQPQHF
>NA|NA|TRBJ2-1|TRBV19
TGTGCCAGTACGGGCAGGGCCACCGACGGTGAGCAGTTCTTC
CASTGRATDGEQFF
>NA|NA|TRBJ1-5|TRBV2
TGTGCCAGCAGTGTCCAGGGCTCCAATCAGCCCCAGCATTTT
CASSVQGSNQPQHF
>NA|NA|TRBJ2-3|TRBV2
TGTGCCAGTGCCGGTCTGGGGGTCACAGATACGCAGTATTTT
CASAGLGVTDTQYF
>NA|NA|TRBJ1-4|TRBV7-2
TGTGCCAGCAGTCTAGACGCCAATCCTAATGAAAAACTGTTTTTT
CASSLDANPNEKLFF
>NA|NA|TRBJ1-1|TRBV18
TGTGCCAGCTCAGAGACCAGAAACATGAACACTGAAGCTTTCTTT
CASSETRNMNTEAFF
>TRBD1|NA|TRBJ2-2|TRBV7-3
TGTGCCAGCAGCTTAAGGCCCCCGGGCAGGGGGCGAGACGGGGAGCTGTTTTTT
CASSLRPPGRGRDGELFF
>NA|NA|TRBJ2-7|TRBV6-1
TGTGCCAGCAGCCGGACAACTCAGCAGCAGTACTTC
CASSRTTQQQYF
>NA|NA|TRBJ2-3|TRBV9
TGTGCCAGCAGCGTAGTAGCGACCGGTACAGATACGCAGTATTTT
CASSVVATGTDTQYF
>TRBD2|NA|TRBJ2-1|TRBV7-2
TGTGCCAGCAGCTTGGGACTAGCCCTCAATGAGCAGTTCTTC
CASSLGLALNEQFF
>NA|once|TRBJ2-3|TRBV5-5
TGTGCCAGCAGCAGGGGGGCGCAGGGCCCTAGAGATACGCAGTATTTT
CASSRGAQGPRDTQYF
>NA|once|TRBJ2-5|TRBV18
TGTGCCAGCTCACCAAGAGTCACTAAACCTGAAAATAAAGAGACCCAGTACTTC
CASSPRVTKPENKETQYF